This is a list of T cell receptor beta chains from one sample in a study of identical twins. One entry per CDR3 protein, called by TCRdb with MiXCR from the 5' RACE reads. The table includes some 710,000 distinct CDR3 sequences, roughly 6% detected once. Material: naive T cells sorted from blood. All receptors derive from a young man in good health. CDR3s include the opening cysteine and the closing phenylalanine or tryptophan. Fields, in order: J gene, V gene, clone size, CDR3 protein. The size entry is marked missing in some rows and otherwise reads once, few, many or a size class.

j_gene: TRBJ2-1
v_gene: TRBV5-1
abundance: many
CDR3aa: CASSLSALQGVNEQFF

j_gene: TRBJ2-2
v_gene: TRBV5-1
abundance: many
CDR3aa: CASSLAQGSGELFF

j_gene: TRBJ2-1
v_gene: TRBV2
abundance: .
CDR3aa: CASSEVRCNEQFF

j_gene: TRBJ2-3
v_gene: TRBV27
abundance: .
CDR3aa: CASSWANTDTQYF

j_gene: TRBJ2-7
v_gene: TRBV7-2
abundance: many
CDR3aa: CASSPSGWYEQYF

j_gene: TRBJ2-1
v_gene: TRBV29-1
abundance: many
CDR3aa: CSVDLPTGTDEQFF

j_gene: TRBJ1-6
v_gene: TRBV19
abundance: .
CDR3aa: CASSILGTGDSPLHF

j_gene: TRBJ2-7
v_gene: TRBV5-6
abundance: many
CDR3aa: CASSLRRYEQYF

j_gene: TRBJ2-3
v_gene: TRBV7-6
abundance: .
CDR3aa: CASSLTSGSSTDTQYF

j_gene: TRBJ1-2
v_gene: TRBV6-1
abundance: many
CDR3aa: CASTTRTGTGMPVDYGYTF

j_gene: TRBJ2-6
v_gene: TRBV4-2
abundance: .
CDR3aa: CASSRTHSGANVLTF

j_gene: TRBJ2-2
v_gene: TRBV6-4
abundance: many
CDR3aa: CASGQGTNTGELFF

j_gene: TRBJ2-2
v_gene: TRBV5-5
abundance: few
CDR3aa: CASSLTSGSANTGELFF

j_gene: TRBJ2-1
v_gene: TRBV28
abundance: many
CDR3aa: CASRIYRGRNNEQFF

j_gene: TRBJ1-2
v_gene: TRBV28
abundance: .
CDR3aa: CASSPGQGPGYTF

j_gene: TRBJ1-1
v_gene: TRBV12-3/TRBV12-4
abundance: .
CDR3aa: CASSSPGQMNTEAFF

j_gene: TRBJ2-7
v_gene: TRBV6-5
abundance: many
CDR3aa: CASSSLTGTYEQYF

j_gene: TRBJ2-7
v_gene: TRBV4-2
abundance: many
CDR3aa: CASSQDLVGTGYYEQYF

j_gene: TRBJ2-4
v_gene: TRBV4-2
abundance: .
CDR3aa: CASSQIGARAAKNIQYF

j_gene: TRBJ2-1
v_gene: TRBV29-1
abundance: many
CDR3aa: CSVGVGDNEQFF

j_gene: TRBJ2-5
v_gene: TRBV30
abundance: .
CDR3aa: CAWSAVGETQYF

j_gene: TRBJ2-3
v_gene: TRBV24-1
abundance: many
CDR3aa: CATSDPAGTLSRDTQYF

j_gene: TRBJ2-5
v_gene: TRBV4-3
abundance: many
CDR3aa: CASSQGQGSGETQYF

j_gene: TRBJ2-3
v_gene: TRBV6-1
abundance: few
CDR3aa: CASSPLDGKGTDTQYF

j_gene: TRBJ1-1
v_gene: TRBV9
abundance: .
CDR3aa: CASSPSRGGTEAFF